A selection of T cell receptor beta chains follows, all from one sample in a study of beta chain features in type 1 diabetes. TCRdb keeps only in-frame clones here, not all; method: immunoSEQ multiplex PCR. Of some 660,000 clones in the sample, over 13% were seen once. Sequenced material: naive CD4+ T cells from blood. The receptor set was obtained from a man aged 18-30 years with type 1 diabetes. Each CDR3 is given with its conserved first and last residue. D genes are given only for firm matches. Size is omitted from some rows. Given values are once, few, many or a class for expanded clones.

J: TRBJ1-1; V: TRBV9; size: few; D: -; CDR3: CASSVLSGVFTEAFF; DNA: TGTGCCAGCAGCGTATTGTCGGGGGTTTTTACTGAAGCTTTCTTT
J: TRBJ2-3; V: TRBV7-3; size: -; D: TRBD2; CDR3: CASSLRAGTSTDTQYF; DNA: TGTGCCAGCAGCTTACGAGCGGGGACTAGCACAGATACGCAGTATTTT
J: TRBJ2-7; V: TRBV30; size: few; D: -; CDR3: CAWSDASREQYF; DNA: TGTGCCTGGAGTGACGCGTCTAGGGAGCAGTACTTC
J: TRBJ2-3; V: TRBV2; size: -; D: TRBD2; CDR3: CASSGVSGATDTQYF; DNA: TGTGCCAGCAGTGGCGTTAGCGGGGCCACAGATACGCAGTATTTT
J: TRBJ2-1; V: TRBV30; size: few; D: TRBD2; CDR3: CAWSAMTSGNYNEQFF; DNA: TGTGCCTGGAGTGCCATGACTAGCGGGAACTACAATGAGCAGTTCTTC
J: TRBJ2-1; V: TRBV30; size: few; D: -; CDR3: CAWSIGQYNEQFF; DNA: TGTGCCTGGAGTATAGGGCAGTACAATGAGCAGTTCTTC
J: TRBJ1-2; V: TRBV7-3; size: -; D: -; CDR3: CASSETGNYGYTF; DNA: TGTGCCAGCAGCGAGACAGGAAACTATGGCTACACCTTC
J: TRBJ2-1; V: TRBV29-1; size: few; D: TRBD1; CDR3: CSVPGQGINEQFF; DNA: TGCAGCGTTCCGGGACAGGGTATCAATGAGCAGTTCTTC
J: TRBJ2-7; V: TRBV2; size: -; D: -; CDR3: CASSSDSYEQYF; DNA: TGTGCCAGCAGTTCTGACTCCTACGAGCAGTACTTC
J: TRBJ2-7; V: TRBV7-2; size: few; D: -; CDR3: CASSSATVLYEQYF; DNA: TGTGCCAGCAGCTCCGCGACAGTCCTCTACGAGCAGTACTTC
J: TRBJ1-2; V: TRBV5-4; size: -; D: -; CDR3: CASSLEQIYGYTF; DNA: TGTGCCAGCAGCTTGGAACAGATATATGGCTACACCTTC
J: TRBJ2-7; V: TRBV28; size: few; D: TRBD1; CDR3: CASSSPGTGGSYEQYF; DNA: TGTGCCAGCAGTTCCCCCGGGACAGGGGGCTCCTACGAGCAGTACTTC
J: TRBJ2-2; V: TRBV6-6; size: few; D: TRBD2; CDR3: CASRSAGGPNTGELFF; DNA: TGTGCCAGCAGATCGGCGGGAGGGCCGAACACCGGGGAGCTGTTTTTT
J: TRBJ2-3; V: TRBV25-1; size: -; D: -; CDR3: CASSELGSLGDTQYF; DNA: TGTGCCAGCAGTGAGCTGGGGAGTTTGGGAGATACGCAGTATTTT
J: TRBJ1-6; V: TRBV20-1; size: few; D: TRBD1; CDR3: CSVPGQEPLHF; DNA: TGCAGTGTTCCGGGACAGGAACCCCTCCACTTT
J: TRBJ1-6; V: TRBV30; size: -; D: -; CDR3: CAWSLAGLNSPLHF; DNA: TGTGCCTGGAGTCTGGCAGGACTTAATTCACCCCTCCACTTT
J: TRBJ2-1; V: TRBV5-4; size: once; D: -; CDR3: CASSYGGRHDEQFF; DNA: TGTGCCAGCAGCTACGGGGGCCGGCACGATGAGCAGTTCTTC
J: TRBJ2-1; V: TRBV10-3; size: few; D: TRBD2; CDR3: CAISEHRGLGGYEQFF; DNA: TGTGCCATCAGTGAGCATAGGGGACTAGGGGGATATGAGCAGTTCTTC
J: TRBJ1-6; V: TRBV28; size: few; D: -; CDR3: CASSLSRSDSPLHF; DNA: TGTGCCAGCAGTTTGTCCAGGTCGGATTCACCCCTCCACTTT
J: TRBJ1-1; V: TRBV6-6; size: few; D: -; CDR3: CASSAGGNTEAFF; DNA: TGTGCCAGCAGTGCCGGGGGGAACACTGAAGCTTTCTTT
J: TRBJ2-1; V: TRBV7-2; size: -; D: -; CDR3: CASSPSFGGRDEQFF; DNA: TGTGCCAGCAGCCCCAGTTTCGGGGGAAGGGATGAGCAGTTCTTC
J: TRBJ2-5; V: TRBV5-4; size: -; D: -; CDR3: CASSINLGSGETQYF; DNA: TGTGCCAGCAGCATAAACCTCGGGAGCGGAGAGACCCAGTACTTC
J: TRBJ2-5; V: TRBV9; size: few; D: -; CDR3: CASSVSGYQETQYF; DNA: TGTGCCAGCAGCGTGTCAGGGTACCAAGAGACCCAGTACTTC
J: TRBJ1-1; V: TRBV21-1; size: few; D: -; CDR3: CASSPQPRDRPETNTEAFF; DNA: TGTGCCAGCAGCCCGCAGCCCCGGGACAGGCCTGAAACGAACACTGAAGCTTTCTTT
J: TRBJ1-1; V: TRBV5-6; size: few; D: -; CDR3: CASSVARGGGTEAFF; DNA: TGTGCCAGCAGTGTGGCTAGGGGTGGAGGGACTGAAGCTTTCTTT
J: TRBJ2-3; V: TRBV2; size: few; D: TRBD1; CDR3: CASSVTGDTQYF; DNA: TGTGCCAGCAGCGTGACAGGGGACACGCAGTATTTT
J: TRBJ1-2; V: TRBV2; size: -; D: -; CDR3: CASSPRVGYTF; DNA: TGTGCCAGCAGCCCCAGGGTTGGCTACACCTTC
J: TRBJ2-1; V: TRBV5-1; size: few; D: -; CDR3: CASSLALLAGEQFF; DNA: TGCGCCAGCAGCCTCGCCTTACTAGCCGGTGAGCAGTTCTTC
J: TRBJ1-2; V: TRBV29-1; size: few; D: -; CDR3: CSVEDPGGGGYTF; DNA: TGCAGCGTTGAAGATCCGGGAGGAGGGGGCTACACCTTC
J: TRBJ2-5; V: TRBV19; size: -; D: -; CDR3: CASSRQSSQETQYF; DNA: TGTGCCAGTAGTAGACAGTCTAGCCAAGAGACCCAGTACTTC
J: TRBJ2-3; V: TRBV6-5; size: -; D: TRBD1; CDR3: CASSPGQGADTQYF; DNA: TGTGCCAGCAGTCCGGGACAGGGGGCAGATACGCAGTATTTT
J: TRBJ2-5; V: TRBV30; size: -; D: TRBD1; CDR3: CAWRPAPGQGQETQYF; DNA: TGTGCCTGGAGACCAGCACCGGGACAGGGCCAAGAGACCCAGTACTTC
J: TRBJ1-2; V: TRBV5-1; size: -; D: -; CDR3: CASSLGLASWEGTF; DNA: TGCGCCAGCAGCTTGGGGCTAGCCTCCTGGGAGGGCACCTTC
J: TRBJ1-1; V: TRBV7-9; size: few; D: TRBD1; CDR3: CASSGRQGVTEAFF; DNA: TGTGCCAGCAGCGGGCGGCAGGGGGTAACTGAAGCTTTCTTT
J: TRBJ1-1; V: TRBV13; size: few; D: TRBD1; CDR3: CASSIRTGLTEAFF; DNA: TGTGCCAGCAGCATAAGGACAGGGCTAACTGAAGCTTTCTTT
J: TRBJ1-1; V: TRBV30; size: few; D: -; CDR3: CAWSEAEAFF; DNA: TGTGCCTGGAGTGAGGCTGAAGCTTTCTTT
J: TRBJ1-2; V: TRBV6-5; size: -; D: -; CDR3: CASNPHEGKPYGYTF; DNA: TGTGCCAGCAACCCCCATGAGGGCAAGCCCTATGGCTACACCTTC
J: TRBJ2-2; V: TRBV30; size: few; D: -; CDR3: CAWTPRRSGTPNTGELFF; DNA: TGTGCCTGGACTCCACGAAGGTCCGGGACACCGAACACCGGGGAGCTGTTTTTT
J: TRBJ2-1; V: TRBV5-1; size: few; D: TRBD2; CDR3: CASSLGLAGFREQFF; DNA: TGCGCCAGCAGCCTCGGACTAGCGGGGTTCCGTGAGCAGTTCTTC
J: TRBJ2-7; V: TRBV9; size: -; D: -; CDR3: CASSPTGNSYEQYF; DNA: TGTGCCAGCAGCCCGACCGGGAACTCCTACGAGCAGTACTTC
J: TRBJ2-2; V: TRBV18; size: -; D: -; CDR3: CASSPHHDRNTGELFF; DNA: TGTGCCAGCTCACCACACCACGACAGGAACACCGGGGAGCTGTTTTTT
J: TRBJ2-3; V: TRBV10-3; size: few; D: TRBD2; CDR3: CAISAGGGDTQYF; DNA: TGTGCCATCAGTGCCGGGGGGGGAGATACGCAGTATTTT
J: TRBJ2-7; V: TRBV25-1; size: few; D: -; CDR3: CASSEYSIHDSYEQYF; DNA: TGTGCCAGCAGTGAATATTCTATACATGACTCCTACGAGCAGTACTTC
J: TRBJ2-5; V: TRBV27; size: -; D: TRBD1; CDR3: CASSIRGQETQYF; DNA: TGTGCCAGCAGTATCAGGGGGCAAGAGACCCAGTACTTC
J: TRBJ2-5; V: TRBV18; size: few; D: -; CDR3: CASSPPPGGETQYF; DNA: TGTGCCAGCTCACCGCCCCCCGGGGGCGAGACCCAGTACTTC